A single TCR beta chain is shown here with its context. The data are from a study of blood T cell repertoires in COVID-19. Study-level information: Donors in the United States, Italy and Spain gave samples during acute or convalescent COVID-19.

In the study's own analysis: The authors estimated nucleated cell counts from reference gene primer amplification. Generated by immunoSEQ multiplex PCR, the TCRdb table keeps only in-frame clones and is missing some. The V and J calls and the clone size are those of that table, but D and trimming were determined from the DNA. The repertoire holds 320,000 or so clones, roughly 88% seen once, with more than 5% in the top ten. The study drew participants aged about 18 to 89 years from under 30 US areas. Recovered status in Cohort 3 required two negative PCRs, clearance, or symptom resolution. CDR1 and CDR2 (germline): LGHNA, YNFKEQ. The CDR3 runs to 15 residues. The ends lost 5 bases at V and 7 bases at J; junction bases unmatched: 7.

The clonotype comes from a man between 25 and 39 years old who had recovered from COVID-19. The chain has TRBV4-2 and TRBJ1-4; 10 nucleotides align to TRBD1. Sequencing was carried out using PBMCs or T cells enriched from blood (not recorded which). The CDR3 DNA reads TGTGCCAGCAGCAAACCGGGACAGGGGAGTGAAAAACTGTTTTTT. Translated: CASSKPGQGSEKLFF.